The TCR beta chain described here comes from a study of vaccination and CD4 T cells after COVID-19. Study details: The interval from dose two to post-vaccine sampling had a median of approximately 73 days, and it ranged from 14 to 241.

The germline CDR1 and CDR2 sequences are MNHNS and SASEGT. V gave up 5 bases and J gave up 6 bases; unmatched junction bases: 1. The CDR3 is made up of 14 amino acids. This clonotype was detected a few times. No antigen is known for it. The Oncomine TCR Beta short-read assay was what sequenced the DNA obtained from cultured CD4+ T cells. It was from cultured CD4+ T cells that genomic DNA was extracted. Via MiXCR, TCRdb re-called the PCR reads, giving one row per CDR3 protein. Of about 20,000 distinct CDR3 sequences listed, around 63% are singletons. Treatment noted: approximately 10-day PBMC culture with coronavirus spike peptide pools or control peptides (ViraFEST assay). The authors isolated CD4+ T cells by negative selection after roughly 10 days of culture.

Material for sequencing was CD4+ T cells from blood, cultured in vitro. The rearrangement joins TRBV6-1 to TRBJ2-2, with 12 nucleotides matching TRBD2. The receptor was derived from a human donor who had recovered from COVID-19. The CDR3 here is CASSPSGRAGELFF. DNA of the CDR3: TGTGCCAGCAGTCCTAGCGGGAGGGCCGGGGAGCTGTTTTTT.